Following are 31 T cell receptor beta chains from one sample sequenced in a study of T cell clonality in common variable immunodeficiency. Profiled with immunoSEQ multiplex PCR; TCRdb holds only in-frame clones, not every one. In total the sample includes 44,000 or so clones, none of them seen once. Sample: peripheral blood mononuclear cells. The receptor set was obtained from a person aged 18 to 70 in good health.

This clone was recorded at least ten times. The read halts 3 residues ahead of the CDR3 end, with the missing end drawn from the germline J gene. This chain connects TRBV5-1 to TRBJ2-1; the match to TRBD2 covers 11 bases. There are 16 residues in the CDR3. In germline, CDR1 is SGHRS, CDR2 YFSETQ. The V gene end was trimmed by 4 bases and the J gene end by 2 bases; junction bases not matched to a gene: 5. CDR3 DNA (partial): TGCGCCAGCAGCGGGGGGACTAGCGGTCCCTACAATGAG. Protein: CASSGGTSGPYNE. The whole CDR3 sequence reads CASSGGTSGPYNEQFF.

As regards this clone: From the germline J gene comes the end of the CDR3, since the read stops 3 residues before it. The chain joins TRBV19 to TRBJ1-6, with TRBD1 identical over 8 bases. V lost 5 bases to trimming and J lost 4 bases; unmatched junction nucleotides: 13. This CDR3 has 18 amino acids. Germline CDR1 reads LNHDA; CDR2 reads SQIVND (reference sequence). The covered CDR3 bases are TGTGCCAGTAGTCGACAGGGGACCCCGTATCGATATAATTCACCC. Translation gives CASSRQGTPYRYNSP. The CDR3, in full, reads CASSRQGTPYRYNSPLHF.

In this sample, this clone turned up many times. The read finishes 3 residues shy of the CDR3 end, and the germline J gene is used to complete it. The chain is built from TRBV10-1 and TRBJ2-3, with D hard to call. Germline V gene sequence: CDR1 WNHNN, CDR2 SYGVQD (reference sequence). The V and J ends lost 6 bases and 2 bases respectively, with 9 bases between them. The CDR3 covers 13 residues. The CDR3: CASRKRTTDTQYF. The covered CDR3 bases are TGCGCCAGCAGAAAGCGAACCACAGATACG.

This clone was seen at least ten times. The read terminates 3 residues ahead of where the CDR3 ends, so the germline J gene completes it. The genes are TRBV7-3 and TRBJ2-5; D possibly corresponds to TRBD2 (7 bases). This CDR3 contains 15 residues. Germline-derived CDR1 and CDR2 are SGHTA and FQGTGA. V was clipped by 5 bases and J by 4 bases, with 17 bases between them. The sequenced part of the CDR3 DNA is TGTGCCAGCAGCCGAACCTCGGGGGGCGGAGAGACC. Its protein product is CASSRTSGGGET. The entire CDR3 is CASSRTSGGGETQYF.

This clone was detected ten times or more. The read stops 3 residues short of the end of the CDR3; the missing end is completed from the germline J gene. V gene TRBV6-4 combines with J gene TRBJ1-4; 7 nucleotides agree with TRBD1. V lost 9 bases, J lost 5 bases, and 6 bases stayed unmatched. The CDR3 totals 13 residues. Germline assignment: CDR1 MRHNA and CDR2 SNTAGT. CDR3 bases read: TGTGCCAGGAGGACAGGAACCAATGAAAAA. It encodes CARRTGTNEK. The entire CDR3 is CARRTGTNEKLFF.

This clone was seen many times. The read terminates 3 residues ahead of where the CDR3 ends, so the germline J gene completes it. This chain connects TRBV6-4 to TRBJ1-1; D gene uncertain. CDR1 and CDR2 (germline): MRHNA, SNTAGT. CDR3 length equals 9 residues. The covered CDR3 bases are TGTGCCAGCAGTGCAGAA. As protein: CASSAE. The whole CDR3 protein reads CASSAEAFF.

This clone was seen ten or more times. The CDR3 here is CASSLEAGLNTEAFF. The CDR3 DNA, read in part, is TGCGCCAGCAGCTTGGAGGCAGGGCTGAACACTGAA. This chain links TRBV5-1 with TRBJ1-1; D possibly corresponds to TRBD1 (5 bases). From the germline J gene comes the end of the CDR3, since the read stops 3 residues before it. The CDR3 length is 15 residues. Deletions cut 0 bases from V and 0 bases from J, with 9 bases between. The germline CDR1 and CDR2 sequences are SGHRS and YFSETQ. Together with reference TRBV5-1 and TRBJ1-1, the CDR3 gives the full variable domain: KAGVTQTPRYLIKTRGQQVTLSCSPISGHRSVSWYQQTPGQGLQFLFEYFSETQRNKGNFPGRFSGRQFSNSRSEMNVSTLELGDSALYLCASSLEAGLNTEAFFGQGTRLTVV.

This clone was counted ten times or more. CDR3 DNA, as far as it was read: TGCGCCAGCAGCTTCAAGCCTACAGGGGTGCGGAACACTGAA. As protein: CASSFKPTGVRNTE. The CDR3 in full is CASSFKPTGVRNTEAFF. The chain couples TRBV5-1 to TRBJ1-1; 7 bases match TRBD1. The observed sequence ends 3 residues before the CDR3 terminus, with the missing tail filled in from the germline J gene. This CDR3 is 17 amino acids long. The V and J ends lost 2 bases and 1 base, in that order; junction bases with no gene match: 11. Germline V gene lookup returns CDR1 SGHRS and CDR2 YFSETQ.

Ten or more counts support this clone. The CDR3 is cut off 3 residues early in the read; its end comes from the germline J gene. The chain has TRBV4-1 and TRBJ2-3; 9 positions agree with TRBD2. Trimming removed 0 bases from V and 5 bases from J; junction bases left unmatched: 3. Germline V gives CDR1 MGHRA, CDR2 YSYEKL. CDR3 length equals 15 residues. CDR3 DNA (partial): TGCGCCAGCAGCCAAGATGGAGCGGGGGGAGATACG. It specifies CASSQDGAGGDT. The whole CDR3 sequence reads CASSQDGAGGDTQYF.

The CDR3 region is CASSPTRYDYTF. CDR3 DNA (partial): TGTGCCAGCTCACCAACCCGCTACGAC. The chain carries TRBV18 and TRBJ1-2; D gene ambiguous. The read terminates 3 residues before the CDR3 end, so the remaining end is supplied by the germline J gene. Germline V lookup: CDR1 KGHSH, CDR2 LQKENI. The length of the CDR3 is 12 residues.

This clone has a count of ten or more. The read ends 3 residues early relative to the CDR3; the germline J gene fills the gap. The chain joins TRBV12-3 or TRBV12-4 to TRBJ2-1; possible D gene TRBD1, 5 bases. Trimming pared 6 bases from V and 0 bases from J, leaving 9 bases between. This CDR3 has 14 amino acids. The CDR3 loop is CASRGQSSYNEQFF. The part of the CDR3 DNA that was read is TGTGCCAGCAGGGGGCAGAGCTCCTACAATGAG.

In its sample, this clone was seen many times. With the read ending 3 residues before the CDR3 end, the germline J gene is used to fill in that end. The chain is built from TRBV19 and TRBJ2-5; D unresolved. CDR3 length: 11 residues. CDR1 LNHDA and CDR2 SQIVND come from the germline V gene (reference sequence). V lost 4 bases, J lost 5 bases, and 5 bases lay in between. CDR3 residues: CASSKRETQYF. The CDR3 DNA, read in part, is TGTGCCAGTAGTAAGAGGGAGACC.

At least ten counts were recorded for this clone. From the germline J gene comes the end of the CDR3, since the read stops 3 residues before it. The chain links TRBV11-2 to TRBJ1-2, with D possibly matching TRBD1 (6 bases). The V gene's germline CDR1 is SGHAT and CDR2 FQNNGV. This CDR3 comprises 15 residues. V lost 3 bases, J lost 6 bases, and 17 bases lay in between. The CDR3 here is CASSLLKGGGNGYTF. The sequenced CDR3 bases are TGTGCCAGCAGCTTGCTCAAGGGGGGGGGAAATGGC.

This clone appeared many times. The read is 3 residues too short to cover the CDR3 end, so that end is filled in from the germline J gene. The chain couples TRBV30 to TRBJ2-7; weak D call: TRBD1 (6 bases). The CDR3 runs 12 residues. V shed 5 bases and J shed 6 bases, with 14 bases lying between them. Germline V gene data show CDR1 as GTSNPN and CDR2 as SVGIG (reference sequence). CDR3 in amino acids: CAWGYGQPEQYF. The CDR3 DNA, read in part, is TGTGCCTGGGGGTACGGACAGCCCGAG.

This clone was counted ten times or more. The CDR3 end is not reached by the read, which stops 3 residues before it; the germline J gene fills it in. This sequence joins TRBV7-9 and TRBJ2-7, with a possible D match to TRBD1 (5 bases). The germline V and J ends were trimmed by 0 bases and 2 bases, with 5 bases remaining between them. This CDR3 spans 13 amino acids. The germline gives CDR1 SEHNR, CDR2 FQNEAQ (reference sequence). The CDR3 reads CASSLARAYEQYF. The sequenced part of the CDR3 DNA is TGTGCCAGCAGCTTAGCCAGGGCCTACGAG.

This clone was recorded many times. The CDR3 goes on 3 residues after the read ends, and that part is filled in from the germline J gene. The chain uses TRBV29-1 and TRBJ2-7, with a tentative D call TRBD1 (5 bases). The V gene lost 2 bases and the J gene lost 2 bases, with 13 bases spanning the gap. The CDR3 loop spans 14 amino acids. Germline-derived CDR1 and CDR2 are SQVTM and ANQGSEA. CDR3 bases read: TGCAGCGTTGAACCGACAGCCGATACCTACGAG. Residues: CSVEPTADTYE. The entire CDR3 protein is CSVEPTADTYEQYF.

A remark on this clone: The sequence runs out 3 residues before the end of the CDR3; the remainder is reconstructed from the germline J gene. V is TRBV19 and J is TRBJ1-4; perhaps TRBD1 as D (6 bases). Germline values: CDR1 LNHDA, CDR2 SQIVND (reference sequence). The CDR3 runs to 15 residues. Trimming removed 3 bases from V and 7 bases from J, with 15 bases in between. This CDR3 is CASSIGRGLPEKLFF. The covered CDR3 bases are TGTGCCAGTAGTATTGGGAGGGGGTTACCTGAAAAA.

The sample holds many counts of this clone. The read is 3 residues too short to cover the CDR3 end, so that end is filled in from the germline J gene. The chain has TRBV5-4 and TRBJ2-2; D not resolved. Looked up from germline, CDR1 is SGHNT and CDR2 is YYREEE (reference sequence). This CDR3 region has 15 residues. The V end was cut by 3 bases, the J end by 1 base, with 10 bases between. CDR3 loop: CASSSYFENTGELFF. The covered CDR3 bases are TGTGCCAGCAGCTCGTACTTCGAGAACACCGGGGAG. Variable domain in full (rest from reference TRBV5-4 and TRBJ2-2): ETGVTQSPTHLIKTRGQQVTLRCSSQSGHNTVSWYQQALGQGPQFIFQYYREEENGRGNFPPRFSGLQFPNYSSELNVNALELDDSALYLCASSSYFENTGELFFGEGSRLTVL.

In its sample, this clone was seen many times. The read comes to an end 3 residues before the CDR3 does, leaving the germline J gene to fill in the end. V usage is TRBV6-2 or TRBV6-3 and J usage is TRBJ1-1; a weak D match, TRBD1 (6 bases). CDR3 length: 17 amino acids. The germline V gene has CDR1 MNHEY and CDR2 SVGEGT. Trimming took off 4 bases at V and 2 bases at J, with 20 bases between the two ends. Incomplete CDR3 DNA: TGTGCCAGCAGTTTCGCCATAGCCGGACAGAGAAACACTGAA. Residues: CASSFAIAGQRNTE. The full CDR3 protein reads CASSFAIAGQRNTEAFF.

This clone was observed many times. The CDR3 end falls 3 residues outside the read, so it is completed with the germline J gene. This rearrangement joins TRBV13 to TRBJ1-1; D might be TRBD1 (5 bases). The V gene lost 5 bases and the J gene lost 1 base, with 8 bases spanning the gap. This CDR3 is 13 amino acids long. Germline V lookup: CDR1 PRHDT, CDR2 FYEKMQ (reference sequence). The CDR3 is CASSLGQNTEAFF. CDR3 DNA (partial): TGTGCCAGCAGCCTCGGACAGAACACTGAA.

This clone has just a few counts. The sequenced CDR3 bases are TGTGCCAGCTCAACTGGACAGGGGGCCTCCTACGAC. Translated: CASSTGQGASYD. The CDR3 in full is CASSTGQGASYDYTF. The J gene is TRBJ1-2, the V gene TRBV18; 11 bases are a match to TRBD1. Read sequence stops 3 residues before the CDR3 end, and the germline J gene provides the missing end. CDR1 and CDR2 (germline): KGHSH, LQKENI. This CDR3 region has 15 residues.

This clone showed up many times. The germline gene is not matched at one end of the junction; a read error may be the cause. Sequencing ends 3 residues short of the CDR3 end; the germline J gene provides the rest. The chain links TRBV7-7 to TRBJ2-5; TRBD1 aligns across 7 bases. Germline CDR1 and CDR2: SSHAT and FNYEAQ (reference sequence). The CDR3 is made up of 15 amino acids. The CDR3 DNA, read in part, is TGTGCTAGCAGCTTGACGGCAGGGGGTGTGGAGACC. Translation gives CASSLTAGGVET. The whole CDR3 is CASSLTAGGVETQYF.

There are many counts of this clone. The CDR3 DNA, read in part, is TGTGCCAGCAGCATCAACAGGGTCCCCTACGAG. Translated: CASSINRVPYE. The whole CDR3 region reads CASSINRVPYEQYF. The genes are TRBV9 and TRBJ2-7; weak D call: TRBD1 (6 bases). The DNA ends 3 residues before the CDR3 does, and the rest of the CDR3 is filled in from the germline J gene. The CDR3 length is 14 residues. Trimming cost V 4 bases and J 2 bases, with 13 bases left between them. Germline V CDR1 and CDR2: SGDLS, YYNGEE.

This clone has at least ten counts. The read ends 3 residues shy of where the CDR3 ends; the end is completed using the germline J gene. This rearrangement joins TRBV5-1 to TRBJ2-2; 7 bases are shared with TRBD1. Trimming removed 5 bases from V and 1 base from J; junction bases left unmatched: 5. Germline loops: CDR1 SGHRS, CDR2 YFSETQ. The CDR3 totals 15 residues. CDR3 in amino acids: CASSPGQLNTGELFF. CDR3 DNA (partial): TGCGCCAGCAGTCCGGGACAGCTGAACACCGGGGAG.

Concerning this clone: The sequenced fragment ends 3 residues before the CDR3 boundary, so the rest is inferred from the germline J gene. The gene calls are TRBV7-2 and TRBJ1-2; D gene uncertain. The CDR3 sequence is 13 residues long. Germline assignment: CDR1 SGHTA and CDR2 FQGNSA. CDR3 DNA (partial): TGTGCCAGCAGCTTAGGGCGGAACAATGAC. Its protein product is CASSLGRNND. The complete CDR3 protein is CASSLGRNNDYTF. Variable domain in full (rest from reference TRBV7-2 and TRBJ1-2): GAGVSQSPSNKVTEKGKDVELRCDPISGHTALYWYRQSLGQGLEFLIYFQGNSAPDKSGLPSDRFSAERTGGSVSTLTIQRTQQEDSAVYLCASSLGRNNDYTFGSGTRLTVV.

This clone was seen ten or more times. The DNA ends 3 residues before the CDR3 does, and the rest of the CDR3 is filled in from the germline J gene. The genes are TRBV5-8 and TRBJ2-5; a weak D match, TRBD1 (6 bases). The ends were cut back, 3 bases at V and 1 base at J, with 7 bases in the middle. Germline V gene lookup returns CDR1 SGHTS and CDR2 YDEGEE. The CDR3 spans 13 residues. The CDR3 spells CASSYRVQETQYF. The CDR3 bases that were read are TGTGCCAGCAGCTACAGGGTCCAAGAGACC. The entire variable domain, with the rest obtained from reference TRBV5-8 and TRBJ2-5, is as follows: EAGVTQSPTHLIKTRGQQATLRCSPISGHTSVYWYQQALGLGLQFLLWYDEGEERNRGNFPPRFSGRQFPNYSSELNVNALELEDSALYLCASSYRVQETQYFGPGTRLLVL.

The table lists this clone with many counts. The read halts 3 residues ahead of the CDR3 end, with the missing end drawn from the germline J gene. The V call is TRBV6-2 or TRBV6-3, the J call TRBJ2-3; TRBD2 matches at 9 bases. The germline CDR1 and CDR2 sequences are MNHEY and SVGEGT. CDR3 length equals 14 residues. V trimming: 6 bases; J trimming: 4 bases; junction bases outside the gene matches: 5. The sequenced CDR3 bases are TGTGCCAGCAGGGTAGCGGGAGATGCAGATACG. Encoded protein: CASRVAGDADT. The complete CDR3 protein is CASRVAGDADTQYF.

This clone appeared many times. The read terminates 3 residues ahead of where the CDR3 ends, so the germline J gene completes it. The chain employs TRBV11-3 and TRBJ1-1; D is unclear. The CDR3 consists of 15 residues. Germline CDR1 and CDR2: SGHNT and YENEEA. Trimming pared 0 bases from V and 7 bases from J, leaving 15 bases between. CDR3 DNA, as far as it was read: TGTGCCAGCAGCTTAGAGGCCAGAGTGACTTTTGAA. It yields the protein CASSLEARVTFE. The whole CDR3 protein reads CASSLEARVTFEAFF.

This clone was seen at least ten times. The read terminates 3 residues ahead of where the CDR3 ends, so the germline J gene completes it. The chain has TRBV11-2 and TRBJ1-1; 10 nucleotides match TRBD1. Germline V gives CDR1 SGHAT, CDR2 FQNNGV. The CDR3 is 14 amino acids. V lost 3 bases to trimming and J lost 3 bases; unmatched junction nucleotides: 1. CDR3 region: CASSLGQGYTEAFF. Incomplete CDR3 DNA: TGTGCCAGCAGCTTGGGACAGGGGTACACTGAA.

This clone was seen a few times. The read ends 3 residues before the CDR3 terminus; that terminus is restored from the germline J gene. This rearrangement joins TRBV5-5 to TRBJ2-7; 7 nucleotides align to TRBD1. In germline, CDR1 is SGHKS, CDR2 YYEKEE (reference sequence). CDR3 length equals 12 residues. Trimming cost V 4 bases and J 6 bases; bases outside gene matches: 4. CDR3 in amino acids: CASSPTGSEQYF. CDR3 DNA, as far as it was read: TGTGCCAGCAGCCCGACAGGGAGCGAG.

In its sample, this clone was seen a few times. The CDR3 extends 3 residues past the end of the read, so its final part is completed from the germline J gene. V and J are TRBV18 and TRBJ1-6; possible D gene TRBD1, 5 bases. The CDR3 covers 14 residues. Germline V gene data show CDR1 as KGHSH and CDR2 as LQKENI. The V end lost 3 bases, the J end lost 6 bases, and 9 bases lay between the germline ends. This CDR3 reads CASSPSGGNSPLHF. The covered CDR3 bases are TGTGCCAGCTCACCCTCCGGGGGTAATTCACCC.